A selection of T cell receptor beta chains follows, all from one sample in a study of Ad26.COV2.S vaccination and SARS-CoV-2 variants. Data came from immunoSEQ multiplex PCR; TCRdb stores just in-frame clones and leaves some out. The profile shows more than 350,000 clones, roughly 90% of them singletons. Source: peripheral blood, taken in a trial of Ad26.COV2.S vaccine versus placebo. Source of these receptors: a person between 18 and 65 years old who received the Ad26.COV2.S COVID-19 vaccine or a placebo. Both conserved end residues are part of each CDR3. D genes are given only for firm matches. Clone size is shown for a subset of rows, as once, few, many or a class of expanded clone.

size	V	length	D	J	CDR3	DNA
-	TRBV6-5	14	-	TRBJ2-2	CASSYESYTGELFF	TGTGCCAGCTCCTACGAAAGTTACACCGGGGAGCTGTTTTTT
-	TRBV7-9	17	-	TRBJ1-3	CASGGWSRGASGNTIYF	TGTGCCAGCGGGGGGTGGAGCAGGGGCGCCTCTGGAAACACCATATATTTT
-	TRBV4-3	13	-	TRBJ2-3	CASAGRATDTQYF	TGCGCCTCCGCCGGGAGAGCCACAGATACGCAGTATTTT
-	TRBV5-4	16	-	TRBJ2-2	CASSSRGGPNTGELFF	TGTGCCAGCAGCTCCCGCGGAGGACCGAACACCGGGGAGCTGTTTTTT
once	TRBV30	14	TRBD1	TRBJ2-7	CAWNRGQGAYEQYF	TGTGCCTGGAATCGGGGACAGGGGGCCTACGAGCAGTACTTC
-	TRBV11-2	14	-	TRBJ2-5	CASKRRESEETQYF	TGTGCCAGCAAGCGCAGGGAGTCGGAAGAGACCCAGTACTTC
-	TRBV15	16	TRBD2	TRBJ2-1	CATSRHSGSSYNEQFF	TGTGCCACCAGCAGGCATAGCGGGAGCTCCTACAATGAGCAGTTCTTC
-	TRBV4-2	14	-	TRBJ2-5	CASSQRGQSETQYF	TGTGCCAGCAGCCAACGGGGGCAGTCTGAGACCCAGTACTTC
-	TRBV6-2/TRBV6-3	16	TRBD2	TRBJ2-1	CASSSTGLAGPNEQFF	TGTGCCAGCAGTTCCACCGGACTAGCGGGACCCAATGAGCAGTTCTTC
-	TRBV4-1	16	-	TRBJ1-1	CASSQGDGKMNTEAFF	TGCGCCAGCAGCCAAGGGGATGGGAAGATGAACACTGAAGCTTTCTTT
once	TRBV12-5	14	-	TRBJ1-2	CASGFGDWWDGYTF	TGTGCTAGTGGTTTTGGGGATTGGTGGGATGGCTACACCTTC
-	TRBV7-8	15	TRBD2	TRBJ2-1	CASSPPTSGKNEQFF	TGTGCCAGCAGCCCCCCCACTAGCGGGAAAAATGAGCAGTTCTTC
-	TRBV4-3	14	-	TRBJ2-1	CASSQVPGRIEQFF	TGCGCCAGCAGCCAAGTGCCCGGACGGATTGAGCAGTTCTTC
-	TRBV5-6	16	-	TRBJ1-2	CASSFIDHRANYGYTF	TGTGCCAGCAGCTTTATTGATCACAGGGCTAACTATGGCTACACCTTC
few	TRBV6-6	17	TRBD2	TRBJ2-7	CASSPHVVGGAGYEQYF	TGTGCCAGCAGTCCTCACGTTGTGGGAGGGGCAGGCTACGAGCAGTACTTC
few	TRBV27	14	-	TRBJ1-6	CASSSGQLNSPLHF	TGTGCCAGCAGTTCCGGACAGCTAAATTCACCCCTCCACTTT
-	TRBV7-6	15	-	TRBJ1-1	CASSSPRGDGTEAFF	TGTGCCAGCAGCTCCCCCCGTGGGGATGGCACTGAAGCTTTCTTT
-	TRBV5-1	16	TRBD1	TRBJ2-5	CASSPRPGGYQETQYF	TGCGCCAGCAGCCCCCGGCCAGGGGGCTATCAAGAGACCCAGTACTTC
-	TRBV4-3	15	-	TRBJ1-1	CASSQGGKRNTEAFF	TGCGCCAGCAGCCAAGGTGGTAAGAGGAACACTGAAGCTTTCTTT
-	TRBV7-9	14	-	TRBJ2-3	CASSLEGAGDTQYF	TGTGCCAGCAGCTTAGAGGGAGCGGGAGATACGCAGTATTTT
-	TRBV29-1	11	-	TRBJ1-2	CSVWENYGYTF	TGCAGCGTGTGGGAAAACTATGGCTACACCTTC
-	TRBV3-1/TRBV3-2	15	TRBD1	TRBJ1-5	CASSHHRDRGFPQHF	TGTGCCAGCAGCCACCACCGGGACAGGGGTTTTCCCCAGCATTTT
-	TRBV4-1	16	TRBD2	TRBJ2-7	CASSQVRLAGNDEQYF	TGCGCCAGCAGCCAAGTCCGACTAGCGGGAAATGACGAGCAGTACTTC
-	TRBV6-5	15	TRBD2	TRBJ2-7	CASSYGLATHYEQYF	TGTGCCAGCAGTTACGGACTAGCGACCCACTACGAGCAGTACTTC
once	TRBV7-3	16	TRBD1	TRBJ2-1	CASSLTGQVVRNEQFF	TGTGCCAGCAGCTTAACAGGACAGGTGGTTCGCAATGAGCAGTTCTTC
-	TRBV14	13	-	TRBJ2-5	CASSQGLYETQYF	TGTGCCAGCAGCCAAGGACTCTATGAGACCCAGTACTTC
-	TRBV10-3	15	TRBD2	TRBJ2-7	CAISVRSGRAFEQYF	TGTGCCATCAGTGTTAGGAGCGGGAGGGCCTTCGAGCAGTACTTC
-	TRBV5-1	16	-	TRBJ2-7	CASSSDSRDTSYEQYF	TGCGCCAGCAGCTCCGATTCTCGGGACACGTCCTACGAGCAGTACTTC
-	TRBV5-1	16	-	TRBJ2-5	CASSFIPGQGKETQYF	TGCGCCAGCAGCTTTATCCCGGGCCAGGGAAAAGAGACCCAGTACTTC
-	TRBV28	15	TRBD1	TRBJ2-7	CASSSPGTGKNEQYF	TGTGCCAGCAGTTCCCCCGGGACAGGGAAGAACGAGCAGTACTTC
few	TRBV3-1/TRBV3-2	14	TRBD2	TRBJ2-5	CASSASGMRETQYF	TGTGCCAGCAGCGCGAGCGGGATGCGAGAGACCCAGTACTTC
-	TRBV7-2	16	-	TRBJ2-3	CASSGRGAGLVDTQYF	TGTGCCAGCAGCGGCCGTGGAGCAGGGTTGGTCGATACGCAGTATTTT
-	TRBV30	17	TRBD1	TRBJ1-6	CAWSRDRGNSYNSPLHF	TGTGCCTGGAGCCGGGACAGGGGGAACTCCTATAATTCACCCCTCCACTTT
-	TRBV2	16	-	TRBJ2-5	CASSVTAQGRMETQYF	TGTGCCAGCAGTGTGACCGCACAGGGTCGGATGGAGACCCAGTACTTC
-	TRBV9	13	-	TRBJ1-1	CASRDLVLGEAFF	TGTGCCAGCAGGGATCTCGTTCTCGGTGAAGCTTTCTTT
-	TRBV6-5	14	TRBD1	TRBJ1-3	CASRPDRVGNTIYF	TGTGCCAGCAGACCCGACAGGGTTGGAAACACCATATATTTT
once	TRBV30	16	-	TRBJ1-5	CAWSVPTPYSNQPQHF	TGTGCCTGGAGTGTGCCAACTCCTTATAGCAATCAGCCCCAGCATTTT
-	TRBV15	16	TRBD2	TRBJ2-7	CATSRGGVLAVYEQYF	TGTGCCACCAGCAGAGGAGGCGTACTAGCGGTCTACGAGCAGTACTTC
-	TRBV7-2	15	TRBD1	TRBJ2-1	CASSLVKGAGNEQFF	TGTGCCAGCAGCTTAGTAAAGGGGGCGGGCAATGAGCAGTTCTTC
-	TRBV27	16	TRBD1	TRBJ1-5	CASSLQAGGSGQPQHF	TGTGCCAGCAGTTTACAGGCAGGGGGGTCGGGGCAGCCCCAGCATTTT
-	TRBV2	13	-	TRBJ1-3	CASSGIPGNTIYF	TGTGCCAGCAGTGGGATCCCAGGAAACACCATATATTTT
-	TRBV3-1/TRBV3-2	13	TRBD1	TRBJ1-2	CASSPRTGRGYTF	TGTGCCAGCAGCCCACGGACAGGGAGAGGCTACACCTTC
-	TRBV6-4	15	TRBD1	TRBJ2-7	CASSVFLGQGNEQYF	TGTGCCAGCAGTGTTTTCCTCGGACAGGGGAACGAGCAGTACTTC
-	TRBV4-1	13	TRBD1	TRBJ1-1	CASSRTGATEAFF	TGCGCCAGCAGCCGAACAGGGGCCACTGAAGCTTTCTTT
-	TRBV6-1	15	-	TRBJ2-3	CASTEPGPFTDTQYF	TGTGCCAGCACTGAACCGGGACCCTTCACAGATACGCAGTATTTT
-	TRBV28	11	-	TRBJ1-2	CASRRQYGYTF	TGTGCCAGCAGGCGACAGTATGGCTACACCTTC
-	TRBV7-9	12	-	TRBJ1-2	CAGETDNYGYTF	TGTGCCGGAGAGACAGACAACTATGGCTACACCTTC
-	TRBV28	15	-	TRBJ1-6	CASGSGVSYNSPLHF	TGTGCCAGCGGATCAGGGGTCTCCTATAATTCACCCCTCCACTTT
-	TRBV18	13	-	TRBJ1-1	CASSSEHLTEAFF	TGTGCCAGCTCGTCGGAACATTTGACTGAAGCTTTCTTT
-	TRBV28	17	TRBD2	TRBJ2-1	CASLLAGGTSSYNEQFF	TGTGCCAGCCTACTAGCGGGAGGCACAAGCTCCTACAATGAGCAGTTCTTC
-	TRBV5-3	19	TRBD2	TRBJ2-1	CARIPKGPGTTNSYNEQFF	TGTGCCAGAATCCCTAAAGGTCCCGGGACTACCAACTCCTACAATGAGCAGTTCTTC